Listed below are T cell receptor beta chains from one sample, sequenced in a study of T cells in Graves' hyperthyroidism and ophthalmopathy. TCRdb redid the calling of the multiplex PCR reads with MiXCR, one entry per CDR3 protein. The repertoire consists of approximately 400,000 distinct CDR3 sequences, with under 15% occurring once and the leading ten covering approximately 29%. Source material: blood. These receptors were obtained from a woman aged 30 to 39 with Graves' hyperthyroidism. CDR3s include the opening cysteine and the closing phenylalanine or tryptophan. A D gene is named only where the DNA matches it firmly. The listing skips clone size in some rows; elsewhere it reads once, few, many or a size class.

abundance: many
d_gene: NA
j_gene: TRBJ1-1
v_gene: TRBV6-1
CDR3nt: TGTGCCAGCAGGTCGATGGGGGATAGTACTGAAGCTTTCTTT
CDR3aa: CASRSMGDSTEAFF

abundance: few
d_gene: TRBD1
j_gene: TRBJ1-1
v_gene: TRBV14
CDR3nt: TGTGCCAGCAGCTATGGGGACAGTTTTATGAACACTGAAGCTTTCTTT
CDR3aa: CASSYGDSFMNTEAFF

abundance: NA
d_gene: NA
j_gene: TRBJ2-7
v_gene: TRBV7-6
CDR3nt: TGTGCCAGCAGCTTAGCGGCCGACAGGTTTTACGAGCAGTACTTC
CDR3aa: CASSLAADRFYEQYF

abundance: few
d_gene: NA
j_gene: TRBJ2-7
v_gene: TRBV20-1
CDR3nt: TGCAGTGCTAGGATGGGACTGGAGCAGTACTTC
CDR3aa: CSARMGLEQYF

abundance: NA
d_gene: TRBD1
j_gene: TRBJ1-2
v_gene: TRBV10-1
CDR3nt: TGCGCCGTGACAGGGGGCCCACCCTATGGCTACACCTTC
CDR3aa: CAVTGGPPYGYTF

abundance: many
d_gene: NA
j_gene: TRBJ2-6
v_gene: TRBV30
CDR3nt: TGTGCCTGGAGTGCAGGCAGTCTCGGGGCCAACGTCCTGACTTTC
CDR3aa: CAWSAGSLGANVLTF

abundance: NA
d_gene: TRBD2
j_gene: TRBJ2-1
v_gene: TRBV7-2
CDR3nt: TGTGCCAGCAGCATCAAGCGGGAGGGCACCTATGGTGAGCAGTTCTTC
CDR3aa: CASSIKREGTYGEQFF

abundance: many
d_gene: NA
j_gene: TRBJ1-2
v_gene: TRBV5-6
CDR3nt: TGTGCCAGCAGCTTGGCCGGAGGGTACAACTATGGCTACACCTTC
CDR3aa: CASSLAGGYNYGYTF

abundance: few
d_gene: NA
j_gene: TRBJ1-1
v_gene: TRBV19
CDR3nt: TGTGCCAGTATACTCCTATACGGGGGGCCCTCCACTGAAGCTTTCTTT
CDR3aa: CASILLYGGPSTEAFF

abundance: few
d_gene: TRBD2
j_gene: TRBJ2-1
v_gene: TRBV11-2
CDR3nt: TGTGCCAGCAGCCTTCGACTAGCGGTCTCCTACAATGAGCAGTTCTTC
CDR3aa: CASSLRLAVSYNEQFF

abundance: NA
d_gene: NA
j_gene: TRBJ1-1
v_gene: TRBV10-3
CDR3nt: TGTGCCATCAGTGACAACAGACTGAACACTGAAGCTTTCTTT
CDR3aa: CAISDNRLNTEAFF

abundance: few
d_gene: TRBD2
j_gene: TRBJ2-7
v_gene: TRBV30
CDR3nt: TGTGCCTGGGCCCTAGCGGGGCACTACGAGCAGTACTTC
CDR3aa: CAWALAGHYEQYF

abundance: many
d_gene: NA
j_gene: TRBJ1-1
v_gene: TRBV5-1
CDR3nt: TGCGCCAGCAGGACAGCCGGGGGGGACACTGAAGCTTTCTTT
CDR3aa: CASRTAGGDTEAFF

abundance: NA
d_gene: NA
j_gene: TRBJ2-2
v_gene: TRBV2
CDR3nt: TGTGCCAGCAGTGCACCGATGGGGTCCGGGGAGCTGTTTTTT
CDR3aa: CASSAPMGSGELFF

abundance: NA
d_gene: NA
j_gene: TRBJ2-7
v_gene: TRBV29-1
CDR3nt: TGCAGCGTAGGTACGGATAGCTCCTACGAGCAGTACTTC
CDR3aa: CSVGTDSSYEQYF

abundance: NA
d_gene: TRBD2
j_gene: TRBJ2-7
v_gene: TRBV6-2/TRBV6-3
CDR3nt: TGTGCCAGCAGTCCCCCGCCTAGCGGGAGTTTCTCCTACGAGCAGTACTTC
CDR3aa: CASSPPPSGSFSYEQYF

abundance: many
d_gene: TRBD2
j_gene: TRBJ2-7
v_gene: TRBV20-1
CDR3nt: TGCAGTGCTGGGGGGAGGGAGAGGTCCTACGAGCAGTACTTC
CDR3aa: CSAGGRERSYEQYF

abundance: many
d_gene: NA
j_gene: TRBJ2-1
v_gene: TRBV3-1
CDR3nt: TGTGCCAGCAGCCCTAAGTTGGGTGAGCAGTTCTTC
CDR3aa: CASSPKLGEQFF

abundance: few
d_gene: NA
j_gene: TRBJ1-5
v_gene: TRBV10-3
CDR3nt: TGTGCCATCAGTGCGACGGGATATAGCAATCAGCCCCAGCATTTT
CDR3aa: CAISATGYSNQPQHF

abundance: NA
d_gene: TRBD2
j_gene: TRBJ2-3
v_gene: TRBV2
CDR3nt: TGTGCCAGCAGTGAAAGCCGACTAGCGGGATTAACAGATACGCAGTATTTT
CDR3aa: CASSESRLAGLTDTQYF

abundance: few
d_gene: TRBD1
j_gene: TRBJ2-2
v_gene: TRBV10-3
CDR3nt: TGTGCCATCAGTGTGACAGGGAAATTAGTGATCGGGGAGCTGTTTTTT
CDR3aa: CAISVTGKLVIGELFF

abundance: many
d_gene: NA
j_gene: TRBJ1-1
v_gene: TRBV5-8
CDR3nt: TGTGCCAGCAGCTTGAAAGGAGAAGTGGGCACTGAAGCTTTCTTT
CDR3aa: CASSLKGEVGTEAFF

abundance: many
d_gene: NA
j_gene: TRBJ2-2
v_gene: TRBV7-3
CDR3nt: TGTGCCTCGGCGGCTTTGTCGTTTACCGGGGAGCTGTTTTTT
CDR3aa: CASAALSFTGELFF

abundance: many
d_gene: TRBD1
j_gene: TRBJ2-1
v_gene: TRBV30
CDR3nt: TGTGCCTGGAGTTTCACAGGGGTTCGCTCCTACAATGAGCAGTTCTTC
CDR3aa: CAWSFTGVRSYNEQFF

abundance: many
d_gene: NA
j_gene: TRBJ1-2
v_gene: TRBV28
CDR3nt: TGTGCCAGCAGTCAGTTGGGGGGCGACTATGGCTACACCTTC
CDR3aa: CASSQLGGDYGYTF

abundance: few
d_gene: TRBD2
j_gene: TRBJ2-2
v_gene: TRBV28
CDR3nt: TGTGCCAGCAGTTTCGGCCGGCTAGCGGGAGTCCCCGGGGAGCCGTTTTTT
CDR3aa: CASSFGRLAGVPGEPFF

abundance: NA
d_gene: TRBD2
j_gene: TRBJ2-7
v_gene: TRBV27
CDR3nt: TGTGCCAGCAGTTTTGGCAGCGGGAGGGACAACGAGCAGTACTTC
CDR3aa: CASSFGSGRDNEQYF

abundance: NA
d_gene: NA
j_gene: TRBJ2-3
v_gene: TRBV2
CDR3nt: TGTGCCAGCAGTGAAGACAGGGCGGGGGCAGATACGCAGTATTTT
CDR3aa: CASSEDRAGADTQYF

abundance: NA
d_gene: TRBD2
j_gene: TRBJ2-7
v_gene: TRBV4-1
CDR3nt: TGCGCCAGCAGCCAAGAGGGACTAGGGGTCTTCGAGCAGTACTTC
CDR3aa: CASSQEGLGVFEQYF

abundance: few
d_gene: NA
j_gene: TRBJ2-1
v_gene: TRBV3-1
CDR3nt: TGTGCCAGCAGCCAAGATATACTAGTAGGCAATGAGCAGTTCTTC
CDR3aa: CASSQDILVGNEQFF

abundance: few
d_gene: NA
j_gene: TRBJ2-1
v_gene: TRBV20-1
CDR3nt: TGCAGTGCCCCCCGCCGTCACAATGAGCAGTTCTTC
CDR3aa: CSAPRRHNEQFF

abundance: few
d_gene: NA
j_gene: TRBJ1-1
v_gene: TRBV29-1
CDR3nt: TGCAGCGTTGAAGATATAAATCTCCCTGAAGCTTTCTTT
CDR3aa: CSVEDINLPEAFF

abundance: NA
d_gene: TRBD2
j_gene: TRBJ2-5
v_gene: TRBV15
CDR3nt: TGTGCCACCAGTCACATTAGGGGACTAGCGGGAGGCCAAGAGACCCAGTACTTC
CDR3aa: CATSHIRGLAGGQETQYF

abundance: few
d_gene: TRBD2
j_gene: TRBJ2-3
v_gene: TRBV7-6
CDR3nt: TGTGCCAGCAGCTTAGAGTCTAGCGGGAGAGAAACAGATACGCAGTATTTT
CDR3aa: CASSLESSGRETDTQYF

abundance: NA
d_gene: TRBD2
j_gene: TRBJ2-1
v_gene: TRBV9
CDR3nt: TGTGCCAGCAGCCCGCTAGCGGGAGAATTGCACAATGAGCAGTTCTTC
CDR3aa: CASSPLAGELHNEQFF

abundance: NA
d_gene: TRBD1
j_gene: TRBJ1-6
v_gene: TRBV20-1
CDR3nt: TGCAGTGCACGGACAGGGGGCGATTATAATTCACCCCTCCACTTT
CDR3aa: CSARTGGDYNSPLHF

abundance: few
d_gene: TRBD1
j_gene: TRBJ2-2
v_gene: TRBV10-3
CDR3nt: TGTGCCATCAGAGGACAGGGGTTCGCGAACACCGGGGAGCTGTTTTTT
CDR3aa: CAIRGQGFANTGELFF